Sequencing of this T cell receptor beta chain was carried out in a study of neoadjuvant nivolumab and ipilimumab in lung cancer. Whole-study results and caveats: TCR richness and clonality were higher in tumors than adjacent uninvolved lung. TCR clonality did not significantly correlate with pathologic tumor regression. Higher pretherapy blood TCR richness went with higher resected-tumor richness. Only two of four nivolumab-treated tumors gained richness and clonality by surgery.

This clone occurred once. Its antigen is unidentified. The method was immunoSEQ multiplex PCR; TCRdb's version includes in-frame clones alone and lacks a portion of them. The repertoire holds about 27,000 clones, with roughly 76% as singletons. After removal of 4 bases from V and 4 bases from J, the junction contained 9 bases not matched to a gene. Germline V lookup: CDR1 SNHLY, CDR2 FYNNEI. The CDR3 has 16 residues. The sequenced sample was tumor tissue, obtained after neoadjuvant nivolumab, alone or with ipilimumab, at or shortly before surgery. The chain carries TRBV2 and TRBJ1-1; 10 bases fit TRBD1. The TCR was taken from an adult with non-small cell lung cancer. CDR3 sequence: CASSGRDRGLGTEAFF. The CDR3 nucleotides read TGTGCCAGCAGTGGCCGGGACAGGGGATTGGGCACTGAAGCTTTCTTT.